The text below deals with one TCR beta chain. The antigen remains unidentified. Germline V gene data show CDR1 as LGHNA and CDR2 as YSLEER. Unmatched junction bases numbered 2, after V lost 4 bases and J lost 0 bases. CDR3 length equals 15 residues. 60 Vbeta and 13 Jbeta primers were used in PCR. Assay used: immunoSEQ multiplex PCR; TCRdb lists only in-frame clones, some missing. The top ten clones hold 13% of a sample with 120,000 or so clones, over 60% of them seen once. This record comes from a study of cytomegalovirus exposure and HLA in healthy donors. Study conclusions and caveats: The authors assumed roughly uniform sequencing depth across donors for presence/absence analyses.

The receptor was derived from a young man in good health and CMV-seropositive. V and J are TRBV4-3 and TRBJ2-5; 10 nucleotides line up with TRBD1. The source material was PBMCs. The CDR3 coding sequence is TGCGCCAGCAGCCTTGGGACAGGGGACCAAGAGACCCAGTACTTC. Encoded protein: CASSLGTGDQETQYF.